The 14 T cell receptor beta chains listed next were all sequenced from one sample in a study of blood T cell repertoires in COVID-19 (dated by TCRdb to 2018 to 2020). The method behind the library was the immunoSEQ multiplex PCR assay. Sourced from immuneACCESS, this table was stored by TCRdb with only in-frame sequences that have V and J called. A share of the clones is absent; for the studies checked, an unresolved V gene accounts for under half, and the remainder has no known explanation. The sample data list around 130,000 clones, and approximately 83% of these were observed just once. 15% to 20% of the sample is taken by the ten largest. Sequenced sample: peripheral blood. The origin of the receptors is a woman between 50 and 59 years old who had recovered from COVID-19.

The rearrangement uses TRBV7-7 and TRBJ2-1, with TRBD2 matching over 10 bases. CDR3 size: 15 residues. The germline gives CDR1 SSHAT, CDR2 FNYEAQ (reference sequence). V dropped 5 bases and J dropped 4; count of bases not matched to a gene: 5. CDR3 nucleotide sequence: TGTGCCAGCAGCCCTGGACTAGCGGATTACAATGAGCAGTTCTTC. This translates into CASSPGLADYNEQFF. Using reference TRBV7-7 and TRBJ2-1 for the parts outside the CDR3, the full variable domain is GAGVSQSPRYKVTKRGQDVTLRCDPISSHATLYWYQQALGQGPEFLTYFNYEAQPDKSGLPSDRFSAERPEGSISTLTIQRTEQRDSAMYRCASSPGLADYNEQFFGPGTRLTVL.

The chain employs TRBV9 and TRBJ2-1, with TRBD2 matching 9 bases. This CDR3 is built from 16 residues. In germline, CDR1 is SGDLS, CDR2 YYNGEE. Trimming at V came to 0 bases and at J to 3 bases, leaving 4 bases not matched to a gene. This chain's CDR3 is CASSVGGSGGYNEQFF. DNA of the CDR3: TGTGCCAGCAGCGTAGGCGGTAGCGGGGGCTACAATGAGCAGTTCTTC.

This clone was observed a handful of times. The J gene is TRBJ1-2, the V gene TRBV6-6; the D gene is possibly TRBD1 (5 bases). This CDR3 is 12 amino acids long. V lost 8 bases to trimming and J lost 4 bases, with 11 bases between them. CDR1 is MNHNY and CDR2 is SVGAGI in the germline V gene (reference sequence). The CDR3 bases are TGTGCCAGCGATACGGGGGGCTATGGCTACACCTTC. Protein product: CASDTGGYGYTF.

CDR3 amino acids: CASSSTSGGSYNEQFF. The DNA for the CDR3 is TGTGCCAGCAGTTCGACTAGCGGGGGGTCCTACAATGAGCAGTTCTTC. This chain joins TRBV28 and TRBJ2-1, with 13 bases identical to TRBD2. Trimming at V came to 4 bases and at J to 1 base, leaving 1 base not matched to a gene. The germline V gene encodes CDR1 MDHEN and CDR2 SYDVKM. This CDR3 comprises 16 residues.

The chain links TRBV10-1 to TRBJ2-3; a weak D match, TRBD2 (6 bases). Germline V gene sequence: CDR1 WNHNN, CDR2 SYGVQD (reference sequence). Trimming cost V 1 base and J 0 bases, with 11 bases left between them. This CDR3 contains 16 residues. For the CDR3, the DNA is TGCGCCAGCAGTGAGTTTGGGCGGGGAAGCACAGATACGCAGTATTTT. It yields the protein CASSEFGRGSTDTQYF.

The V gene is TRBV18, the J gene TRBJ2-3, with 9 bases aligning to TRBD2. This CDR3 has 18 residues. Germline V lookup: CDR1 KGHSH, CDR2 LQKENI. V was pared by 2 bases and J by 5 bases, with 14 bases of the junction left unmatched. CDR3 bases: TGTGCCAGCTCACCATTTAGCGGGAGCGATCTAACTCAAGATACGCAGTATTTT. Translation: CASSPFSGSDLTQDTQYF.

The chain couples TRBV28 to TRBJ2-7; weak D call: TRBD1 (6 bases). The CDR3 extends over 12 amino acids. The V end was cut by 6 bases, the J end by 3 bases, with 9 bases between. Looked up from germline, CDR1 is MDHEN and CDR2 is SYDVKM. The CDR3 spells CASRLQGYEQYF. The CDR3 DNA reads TGTGCCAGCAGATTACAGGGCTACGAGCAGTACTTC.

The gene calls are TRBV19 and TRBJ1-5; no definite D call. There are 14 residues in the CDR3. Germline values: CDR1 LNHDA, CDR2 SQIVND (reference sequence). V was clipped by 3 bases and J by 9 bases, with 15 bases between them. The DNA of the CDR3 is TGTGCCAGTAGTATTGTCTTCCCCCCAGGGCCCCAGCATTTT. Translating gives CASSIVFPPGPQHF.

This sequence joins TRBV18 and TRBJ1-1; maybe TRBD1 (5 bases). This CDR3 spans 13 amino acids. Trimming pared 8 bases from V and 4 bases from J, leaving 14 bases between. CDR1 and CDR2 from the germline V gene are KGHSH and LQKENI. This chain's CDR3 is CASRGLSGTEAFF. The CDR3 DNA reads TGTGCCAGCAGGGGCCTTTCGGGCACTGAAGCTTTCTTT.

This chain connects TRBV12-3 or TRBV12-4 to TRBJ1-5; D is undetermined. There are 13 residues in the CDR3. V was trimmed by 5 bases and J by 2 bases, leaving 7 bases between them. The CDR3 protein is CASSDQGNQPQHF. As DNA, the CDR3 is TGTGCCAGCAGTGATCAGGGCAATCAGCCCCAGCATTTT.

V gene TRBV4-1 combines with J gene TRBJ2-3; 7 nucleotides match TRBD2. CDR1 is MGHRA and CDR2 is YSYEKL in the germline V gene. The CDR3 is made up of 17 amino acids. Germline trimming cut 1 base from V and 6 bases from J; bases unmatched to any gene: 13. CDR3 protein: CASSQGRASGSLDTQYF. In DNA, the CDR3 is TGCGCCAGCAGCCAAGGGCGGGCTAGCGGTTCTTTGGATACGCAGTATTTT.

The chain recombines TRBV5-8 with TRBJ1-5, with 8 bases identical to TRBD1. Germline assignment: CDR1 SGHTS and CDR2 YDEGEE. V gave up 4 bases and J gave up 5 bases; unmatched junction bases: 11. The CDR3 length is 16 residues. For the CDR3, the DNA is TGTGCCAGCAGCCAAGCCTTCGGACAGGGTCATCAGCCCCAGCATTTT. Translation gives CASSQAFGQGHQPQHF.

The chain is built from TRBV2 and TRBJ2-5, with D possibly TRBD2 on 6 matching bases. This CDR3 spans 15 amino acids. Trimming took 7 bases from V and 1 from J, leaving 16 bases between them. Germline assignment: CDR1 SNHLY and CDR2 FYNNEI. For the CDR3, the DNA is TGTGCCAGCACCCCCCCTGGCGGGGCCCAAGAGACCCAGTACTTC. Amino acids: CASTPPGGAQETQYF.

The CDR3 spells CASSINGRRRDTQYF. DNA of the CDR3: TGTGCCAGTAGTATAAATGGCAGGCGCAGAGATACGCAGTATTTT. This sequence joins TRBV19 and TRBJ2-3; no firm D call. The CDR3 runs to 15 residues. V shed 2 bases and J shed 5 bases, with 14 bases lying between them. Germline assignment: CDR1 LNHDA and CDR2 SQIVND (reference sequence).